This TCR beta chain was observed in a study of control samples from healthy donors and cancer patients. This table comes from immunoSEQ multiplex PCR, and its TCRdb copy is limited to in-frame clones, with some not included. This table has some 100,000 clones, 79% appearing once. The V and J ends lost 3 bases and 5 bases, in that order; junction bases with no gene match: 3. The CDR3 length is 13 residues. Germline V gives CDR1 LNHDA, CDR2 SQIVND (reference sequence). The origin of this receptor is a woman in her 30s in good health. Sequenced: blood. V is TRBV19 and J is TRBJ2-7; 8 bases are a match to TRBD1. The CDR3 protein is CASSISGGHEQYF. CDR3 in DNA: TGTGCCAGTAGTATCTCAGGGGGCCACGAGCAGTACTTC. The complete variable domain, with remaining parts taken from reference TRBV19 and TRBJ2-7, reads DGGITQSPKYLFRKEGQNVTLSCEQNLNHDAMYWYRQDPGQGLRLIYYSQIVNDFQKGDIAEGYSVSREKKESFPLTVTSAQKNPTAFYLCASSISGGHEQYFGPGTRLTVT.